This record looks at one TCR beta chain sequence and its context. This receptor's antigen is unknown. Within one base of it there is no much larger clone, and no base qualities were kept. Per the germline V gene, MGHRA is the CDR1 and YSYEKL is the CDR2. Deletion took 5 bases off V and 0 bases off J, with a span of 16 bases between the germline ends. Taken from cysteine to phenylalanine, the CDR3 has 16 residues. Only the CDR3 portion is preserved as DNA: 48 bases, with reading frame beginning at the first base. Whole blood was collected in K2EDTA tubes by collaborating institutions according to the institutions' own protocols. For TCRbeta analysis, collaborator samples were shipped as frozen whole blood, as isolated PBMCs, or as DNA extracted from either sample type. The immunoSEQ Assay, a bias-controlled multiplex PCR, was used to amplify TCRbeta CDR3 regions from genomic DNA. The paper's processing steps were these. Nucleated cell counts per sample were estimated from amplification of reference gene primers within the assay. To quantify the absolute abundance of each unique TCRbeta CDR3 rearrangement, sequence reads were collapsed and filtered. For each sample, productive Simpson clonality was calculated as the square root of Simpson's diversity index across productive rearrangements. TCRdb carries this immuneACCESS record with in-frame sequences only. Its versions omit some clonotypes, under half of them owing to an unresolved V gene in the studies checked, with the rest unexplained. V and J calls and clone size are those listed in that table; D and trimming were worked out from the DNA. This sample gives around 140,000 clones in total; roughly 84% of them show up just once. The ten largest make up less than 3.5% of the sample.

This sample is part of a study of blood T cell repertoires in COVID-19 (dated by TCRdb to the early 2020s). With respect to the entire study: Samples covering the acute and convalescent phases of COVID-19 were provided by collaborators in the United States, Italy and Spain. The prospective study material was composed of cDNA or gDNA derived from T cells, B-cell-depleted T cells, or PBMCs. Deeply sampled blood TCRbeta repertoires from subjects exposed to, actively infected with, or recovered from COVID-19 were included in the dataset. The repertoires were released in a freely available public database intended as a resource for research on the immune response to SARS-CoV-2. Samples came from the ongoing ImmuneRACE study (first 160 participants) plus 1,254 subjects from 6 global collaborators. A de-identified subject ID, COVID-19 status, age in years and sex were almost always included in the sample metadata. HLA class I and class II types, where available, came from metadata supplied by the sample provider rather than from assay-based typing. Broad study findings and their caveats: Clinical and demographic metadata were provided uncurated, with the amount varying by source and participant.

The sequence is built from TRBV4-1 and TRBJ1-1; perhaps TRBD1 is the D gene, with 5 bases matching. The specimen was peripheral blood. The source is a human donor with acute or convalescent COVID-19. The donor label of this sample is uncertain. Read as DNA, the sequence is TGCGCCAGCAGCAGGGGACTCCCAAATTTGAACACTGAAGCTTTCTTT. The translation is CASSRGLPNLNTEAFF.